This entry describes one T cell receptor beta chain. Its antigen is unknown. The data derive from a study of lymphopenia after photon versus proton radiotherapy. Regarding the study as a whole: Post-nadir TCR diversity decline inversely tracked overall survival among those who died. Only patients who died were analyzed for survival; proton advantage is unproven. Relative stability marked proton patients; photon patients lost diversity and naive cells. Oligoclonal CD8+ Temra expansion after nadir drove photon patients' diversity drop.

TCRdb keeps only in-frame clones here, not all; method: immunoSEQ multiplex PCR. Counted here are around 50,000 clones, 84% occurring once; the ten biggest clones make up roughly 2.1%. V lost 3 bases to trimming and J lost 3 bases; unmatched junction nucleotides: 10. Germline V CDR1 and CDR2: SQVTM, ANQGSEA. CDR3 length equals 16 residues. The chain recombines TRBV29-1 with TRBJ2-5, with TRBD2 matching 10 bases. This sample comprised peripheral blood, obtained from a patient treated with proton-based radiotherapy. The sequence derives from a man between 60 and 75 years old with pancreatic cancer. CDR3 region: CSVDTPSGREKETQYF. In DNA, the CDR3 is TGCAGCGTTGATACACCTAGCGGGAGAGAGAAAGAGACCCAGTACTTC.